The 28 T cell receptor beta chains below all came from one sample that was sequenced in a study of blood T cell repertoires in COVID-19. Data came from immunoSEQ multiplex PCR; TCRdb stores just in-frame clones and leaves some out. The data contain more than 150,000 clones, 81% of them singletons. Sequencing was done on a sample of peripheral blood. Source of these receptors: a woman at least 80 years old with COVID-19, enrolled during active disease.

The CDR3 reads CASRLAGAAKNIQYF. The CDR3 DNA sequence: TGTGCCAGCAGGCTAGCGGGAGCAGCCAAAAACATTCAGTACTTC. J is TRBJ2-4 and V is TRBV28, with 10 bases fitting TRBD2. Germline V gene lookup returns CDR1 MDHEN and CDR2 SYDVKM. J gave up 0 bases and V 6 bases, and 2 bases lay outside the gene matches. This CDR3 is built from 15 residues.

The V gene is TRBV5-1, the J gene TRBJ2-1; D is perhaps TRBD1 (5 bases). Per germline, CDR1 SGHRS and CDR2 YFSETQ. CDR3 length: 15 residues. V was trimmed by 0 bases and J by 5 bases, leaving 12 bases between them. This CDR3 is CASSLAAGHNNEQFF. DNA of the CDR3: TGCGCCAGCAGCTTGGCCGCTGGACACAACAATGAGCAGTTCTTC.

The chain recombines TRBV28 with TRBJ1-3; D gene unclear. Trimming left V 4 bases short and J 9 bases short, with 10 bases between. Germline V gene lookup returns CDR1 MDHEN and CDR2 SYDVKM. The CDR3 sequence is 12 residues long. The CDR3 loop is CASSWSRSTIYF. The CDR3 DNA is TGTGCCAGCAGTTGGTCCCGCAGCACCATATATTTT. Full variable domain (outside the CDR3, taken from reference TRBV28 and TRBJ1-3): DVKVTQSSRYLVKRTGEKVFLECVQDMDHENMFWYRQDPGLGLRLIYFSYDVKMKEKGDIPEGYSVSREKKERFSLILESASTNQTSMYLCASSWSRSTIYFGEGSWLTVV.

This chain uses TRBV7-8 with TRBJ2-7; perhaps TRBD2 as D (6 bases). Trimming shortened V by 4 bases and J by 4 bases, and 14 bases separated the two germline ends. The germline CDR1 and CDR2 sequences are SGHVS and FQNEAQ. CDR3 length: 14 amino acids. As DNA, the CDR3 is TGTGCCAGCAGCTGGGGGAGGCAGAATTACGAGCAGTACTTC. As protein: CASSWGRQNYEQYF.

The chain links TRBV2 to TRBJ1-6, with TRBD1 identical over 9 bases. The CDR3 is made up of 15 amino acids. The germline CDR1 and CDR2 sequences are SNHLY and FYNNEI. The V gene end was trimmed by 5 bases and the J gene end by 8 bases; junction bases not matched to a gene: 7. Here the CDR3 reads CASSIGDRAYSPLHF. The CDR3 DNA sequence: TGTGCCAGCAGTATCGGGGACAGGGCCTATTCACCCCTCCACTTT.

V is TRBV7-9 and J is TRBJ2-2; tentative D call: TRBD1 (5 bases). The CDR3 spans 17 residues. Germline CDR1 reads SEHNR; CDR2 reads FQNEAQ (reference sequence). V lost 1 base and J 0 bases, leaving 12 bases between the germline ends. In DNA, the CDR3 is TGTGCCAGCAGCTTAGATTGGGGCTCGCCGAACACCGGGGAGCTGTTTTTT. It codes for CASSLDWGSPNTGELFF.

This clone was counted a single time. This chain joins TRBV3-1 (or the pseudogene TRBV3-2) and TRBJ2-4, with D possibly TRBD1 on 5 matching bases. V lost 0 bases and J 13 bases, leaving 10 bases between the germline ends. Germline V gives CDR1 LGHDT, CDR2 YNNKEL (reference sequence). The CDR3 has 12 residues. CDR3 sequence (DNA): TGTGCCAGCAGCCAAGAGGCCACAGGACAGTACTTC. It encodes CASSQEATGQYF.

This clone has just one count. V is TRBV5-4 and J is TRBJ2-5, with a tentative D call TRBD1 (6 bases). CDR1 SGHNT and CDR2 YYREEE come from the germline V gene (reference sequence). With 1 base removed from V and 5 bases from J, the gap between germline ends came to 12 bases. The CDR3 has 14 amino acids. CDR3 residues: CASSLTGYLETQYF. In DNA, the CDR3 is TGTGCCAGCAGCTTGACAGGGTATTTGGAGACCCAGTACTTC.

The V gene is TRBV30, the J gene TRBJ2-7; TRBD1 matches 9 bases. V was clipped by 3 bases and J by 5 bases; unmatched bases: 5. The CDR3 totals 13 residues. Germline V CDR1 and CDR2: GTSNPN, SVGIG (reference sequence). The CDR3 reads CAWSGTGWHEQYF. The CDR3 DNA reads as TGTGCCTGGAGCGGGACAGGGTGGCACGAGCAGTACTTC.

The chain links TRBV28 to TRBJ1-1, with TRBD1 as a possible D gene (6 bases). The CDR3 covers 15 residues. Per the germline V gene, CDR1 is MDHEN and CDR2 is SYDVKM. The V and J ends lost 5 bases and 4 bases respectively, with 17 bases between them. The CDR3 coding sequence is TGTGCCAGCAGTGAGGGGGGGGCATTCGCCACTGAAGCTTTCTTT. It translates to CASSEGGAFATEAFF.

In this sample, this clone turned up once. The rearrangement uses TRBV15 and TRBJ1-6; the match to TRBD1 covers 9 bases. The germline V gene has CDR1 LNHNV and CDR2 YYDKDF (reference sequence). Trimming took 2 bases from V and 9 from J; bases not matched to a gene: 2. The CDR3 totals 14 residues. In DNA form, the CDR3 reads TGTGCCACCAGCAGACCGACAGGGGGTTCACCCCTCCACTTT. Its translation is CATSRPTGGSPLHF.

The gene calls are TRBV5-1 and TRBJ2-3; no reliable D call. V lost 0 bases, J lost 5 bases, and 7 bases lay in between. From germline, CDR1 is SGHRS and CDR2 YFSETQ. The CDR3 totals 13 residues. CDR3 sequence: CASSLGLLDTQYF. The CDR3 bases are TGCGCCAGCAGCTTGGGACTCCTAGATACGCAGTATTTT.

The chain couples TRBV19 to TRBJ2-1; tentatively, D is TRBD2 (5 bases). The CDR3 runs 15 residues. Looked up from germline, CDR1 is LNHDA and CDR2 is SQIVND (reference sequence). Trimming removed 7 bases from V and 0 bases from J, with 13 bases in between. The CDR3 nucleotides are TGTGCCAGTAAGGCTAGCCGGAGCTCCTACAATGAGCAGTTCTTC. The encoded protein is CASKASRSSYNEQFF. The complete variable domain, with remaining parts taken from reference TRBV19 and TRBJ2-1, reads DGGITQSPKYLFRKEGQNVTLSCEQNLNHDAMYWYRQDPGQGLRLIYYSQIVNDFQKGDIAEGYSVSREKKESFPLTVTSAQKNPTAFYLCASKASRSSYNEQFFGPGTRLTVL.

The chain carries TRBV11-3 and TRBJ1-4; D gene unclear. V gave up 5 bases and J gave up 7 bases, with 11 bases separating them. CDR1 is SGHNT, CDR2 YENEEA, per germline. The CDR3 extends over 13 amino acids. The CDR3 protein is CASSPAGSEKLFF. CDR3 nucleotides: TGTGCCAGCAGCCCTGCTGGCAGTGAAAAACTGTTTTTT.

The chain joins TRBV3-1 (or the pseudogene TRBV3-2) to TRBJ1-1; D unresolved. Germline V gives CDR1 LGHDT, CDR2 YNNKEL (reference sequence). CDR3 size: 13 residues. Deletions cut 3 bases from V and 3 bases from J, with 8 bases between. CDR3: CASSHSPDTEAFF. Here the CDR3 DNA reads TGTGCCAGCAGCCATTCCCCAGACACTGAAGCTTTCTTT.

This clone was seen just once. The CDR3: CASSSGLAENTGELFF. The CDR3 coding sequence is TGTGCCAGCAGTTCCGGACTAGCGGAAAACACCGGGGAGCTGTTTTTT. The chain recombines TRBV11-1 with TRBJ2-2, with 10 bases identical to TRBD2. In germline, CDR1 is SGHAT, CDR2 FQDESV (reference sequence). V lost 6 bases, J lost 2 bases, and 6 bases stayed unmatched. This CDR3 is built from 16 residues.

The chain has TRBV10-3 and TRBJ2-2; 11 bases agree with TRBD1. V dropped 11 bases and J dropped 7; count of bases not matched to a gene: 6. CDR3 length: 13 amino acids. CDR1 ENHRY and CDR2 SYGVKD come from the germline V gene. DNA of the CDR3: TGTGCCGCATGGACAGGGGGCGGCGGGGAGCTGTTTTTT. Encoded protein: CAAWTGGGGELFF.

The chain employs TRBV4-2 and TRBJ2-7; tentative D call: TRBD1 (5 bases). Trimming cost V 0 bases and J 3 bases, with 9 bases left between them. The CDR3 covers 14 residues. CDR1 is LGHNA and CDR2 is YNFKEQ in the germline V gene. CDR3 sequence: CASSQDPGHYEQYF. The CDR3 DNA reads as TGTGCCAGCAGCCAAGATCCAGGGCACTACGAGCAGTACTTC.

The chain couples TRBV5-6 to TRBJ2-2; 8 nucleotides align to TRBD2. The V and J ends lost 4 bases and 5 bases, in that order; junction bases with no gene match: 4. The CDR3 has 14 amino acids. CDR1 is SGHDT, CDR2 YYEEEE, per germline. The CDR3 is CASSRLAPTGELFF. The CDR3 coding sequence is TGTGCCAGCAGCAGACTAGCGCCTACCGGGGAGCTGTTTTTT.

The rearrangement uses TRBV28 and TRBJ1-3; the match to TRBD1 covers 9 bases. CDR3 size: 15 residues. Germline V lookup: CDR1 MDHEN, CDR2 SYDVKM. CDR3 amino acids: CASKVGQGIIDTIYF. In DNA form, the CDR3 reads TGTGCTTCCAAGGTGGGACAGGGTATCATAGACACCATATATTTT.

Worth noting for this clone: Other DNA sequences in this specimen translate into the identical CDR3. This chain connects TRBV28 to TRBJ1-2, with D possibly being TRBD1 (5 bases). The CDR3 has 13 residues. CDR1 and CDR2 (germline): MDHEN, SYDVKM. Trimming took 6 bases from V and 4 from J, leaving 12 bases between them. The CDR3 here is CASSEQGTYGYTF. For the CDR3, the DNA is TGTGCCAGCAGCGAGCAGGGTACCTATGGCTACACCTTC.

The chain joins TRBV14 to TRBJ2-1, with D perhaps TRBD2 (6 bases). Germline V CDR1 and CDR2: SGHDN, FVKESK. Trimming removed 0 bases from V and 9 bases from J, with 21 bases in between. This CDR3 is built from 17 residues. DNA for the CDR3: TGTGCCAGCAGCCAAGAAAGGAGACTAGGAAATTACGCTGAGCAGTTCTTC. Its translation is CASSQERRLGNYAEQFF.

In this sample, this clone turned up many times. The chain uses TRBV27 and TRBJ1-5; D not certain. V was shortened by 0 bases and J by 0 bases, with 9 bases between the two germline ends. Germline assignment: CDR1 MNHEY and CDR2 SMNVEV (reference sequence). The CDR3 is made up of 16 amino acids. The chain's CDR3 is CASSLSSRGSNQPQHF. CDR3 DNA: TGTGCCAGCAGTTTATCGAGCCGAGGTAGCAATCAGCCCCAGCATTTT.

This clone occurred once. This chain connects TRBV15 to TRBJ1-5; no clear D gene. V was shortened by 0 bases and J by 3 bases, with 18 bases between the two germline ends. CDR3 length: 18 residues. Looked up from germline, CDR1 is LNHNV and CDR2 is YYDKDF (reference sequence). DNA of the CDR3: TGTGCCACCAGCAGAGATCCGAGTATGGGCAGGCTCAATCAGCCCCAGCATTTT. Protein product: CATSRDPSMGRLNQPQHF.

This sequence joins TRBV7-6 and TRBJ2-5; 7 bases line up with TRBD2. The ends lost 5 bases at V and 5 bases at J; junction bases unmatched: 11. Germline V gene data show CDR1 as SGHVS and CDR2 as FNYEAQ. The CDR3 has 15 residues. CDR3 coding DNA: TGTGCCAGCAGCCCCCCGGCGGGAGTGGGGGAGACCCAGTACTTC. Its translation: CASSPPAGVGETQYF.

This clone was seen just once. The V gene is TRBV27, the J gene TRBJ1-1; TRBD1 aligns across 8 bases. CDR3 length: 14 amino acids. V was pared by 2 bases and J by 5 bases, with 4 bases of the junction left unmatched. The germline V gene encodes CDR1 MNHEY and CDR2 SMNVEV (reference sequence). The CDR3 sequence is CASSLQGAHTEAFF. For the CDR3, the DNA is TGTGCCAGCAGTTTACAGGGGGCGCATACTGAAGCTTTCTTT.

This chain links TRBV4-2 with TRBJ1-6; no firm D call. The CDR3 loop spans 15 amino acids. The V end lost 1 base, the J end lost 5 bases, and 9 bases lay between the germline ends. Germline assignment: CDR1 LGHNA and CDR2 YNFKEQ. DNA of the CDR3: TGTGCCAGCAGCCAAGTTGCGGCCAATAATTCACCCCTCCACTTT. Protein sequence: CASSQVAANNSPLHF.

This chain connects TRBV18 to TRBJ2-7; D may be TRBD1 (6 bases). Trimming took 0 bases from V and 5 from J, leaving 14 bases between them. CDR3 size: 15 residues. Per germline, CDR1 KGHSH and CDR2 LQKENI. In DNA, the CDR3 is TGTGCCAGCTCACCACCGACAGGACAATTCCACGAGCAGTACTTC. Translation gives CASSPPTGQFHEQYF.